What follows is one T cell receptor beta chain and its context. Antigen: not known. The germline gives CDR1 SGHDN, CDR2 FVKESK. The CDR3 totals 15 residues. Trimming at V came to 4 bases and at J to 9 bases, leaving 14 bases not matched to a gene. The data were produced by immunoSEQ multiplex PCR, yet TCRdb's version contains in-frame clones alone and is incomplete. The profile shows under 200,000 clones, 90% to 95% of them singletons. These data originate in a study of T cell responses to AZD1222 COVID-19 vaccine. Study-level results: Repertoires were sampled only after the peak T cell response. Researchers report vaccine-associated CD4 TCRs spanning spike, with dominance at 160-218 and 743-854. In a largely white British group with more females than males, clonal diversity was possibly underestimated.

The TCR sequence derives from an adult who received the MenACWY meningococcal vaccine as a control. The chain is built from TRBV14 and TRBJ2-5; TRBD1 matches 7 bases. The sequencing used peripheral blood, collected 28 days after the second dose of the MenACWY control vaccine. CDR3 region: CASSPYRGLGKAQYF. CDR3 nucleotide sequence: TGTGCCAGCAGCCCATACAGGGGATTGGGGAAGGCCCAGTACTTC.